This TCR beta chain was documented in a study of blood T cell repertoires in COVID-19. Study as a whole: PBMCs, B-cell-depleted T cells, or T cells were the source of the cDNA or gDNA that made up the material.

This CDR3 is 15 amino acids long. In germline, CDR1 is SGHVS, CDR2 FNYEAQ. The V gene end was trimmed by 5 bases and the J gene end by 3 bases; junction bases not matched to a gene: 7. Original analysis: Reference gene primer amplification gave estimated nucleated cell counts. Using immunoSEQ multiplex PCR, the repertoire was profiled, and TCRdb retains in-frame clones only, with some absent. From that table come the V and J calls and clone size; the DNA was used to work out D and trimming. Among 68,000 or so clones listed, 80% to 95% were seen once. The Seattle site enrolled patients during active infection and followed them longitudinally.

The source is a middle-aged man with COVID-19, enrolled during active disease. J is TRBJ1-5 and V is TRBV7-6, with 7 bases that match TRBD1. Specimen: peripheral blood. This CDR3 reads CASSPSDRDNQPQHF. CDR3 DNA: TGTGCCAGCAGCCCTAGCGACAGGGACAATCAGCCCCAGCATTTT.